What follows is one T cell receptor (beta chain) and its context. This sample was included in a study of patients and donors after allogeneic stem cell transplantation. This CDR3 is built from 15 residues. Germline lookup yields CDR1 DFQATT and CDR2 SNEGSKA (reference sequence). V shed 5 bases and J 1 base; nucleotides not matched to a gene: 8. TCRdb re-analysed the RT-PCR reads in MiXCR, keeping a single row per CDR3 protein. The table has 410,000 or so distinct CDR3 sequences, 15% to 20% seen once. The chain is built from TRBV20-1 and TRBJ2-5; TRBD2 matches 9 bases. What was sequenced was blood, either unsorted or a sorted T cell fraction (not recorded which). This sequence originates from a human donor who was either an allogeneic HSCT recipient or a stem cell or donor lymphocyte infusion donor (not recorded which). It is not recorded whose cells these are; they may come from a transplant donor. The CDR3 DNA follows: TGCAGTGCTTCCCTGCTAGCGGGGCTCCAAGAGACCCAGTACTTC. It encodes CSASLLAGLQETQYF.